This T cell receptor beta chain was retrieved from a study of CD8+CD57+ T cells in acquired aplastic anemia. The CDR3 sequence is 15 residues long. Germline V lookup: CDR1 LGHDT, CDR2 YNNKEL (reference sequence). Trimming shortened V by 7 bases and J by 2 bases, and 14 bases separated the two germline ends. This clonotype was counted between two and nine times. The TCR beta profiling, which covered VDJ combination and CDR3 sequence, was carried out using genomic DNA as the template. TCRdb re-called the reads through MiXCR, storing one row per CDR3 protein. The sample contains hundreds of thousands of distinct CDR3 sequences, 60% to 80% of which appear only once.

The chain has TRBV3-1 and TRBJ2-2; D is uncertain. The sequencing sample was made of sorted CD4+, CD8+, or CD8+CD57+ T cells (not recorded which) from PBMCs. The TCR was taken from a human donor in good health, serving as a control. CDR3 DNA sequence: TGTGCCAGCACCCGTGGTCTGGCAAACACCGGGGAGCTGTTTTTT. This gives the protein CASTRGLANTGELFF.